This is a list of T cell receptor beta chains from one sample in a study of OX40 agonist ivuxolimab in advanced cancers. Profiled with immunoSEQ multiplex PCR; TCRdb holds only in-frame clones, not every one. The sample lists about 80,000 clones, roughly 81% occurring once. Source: CD4+ or CD8+ T cells sorted from blood, taken in a trial of the OX40 agonist ivuxolimab. The source of these receptors is an adult with an advanced solid tumor such as melanoma, head and neck, liver or kidney cancer. Both conserved end residues are part of each CDR3.

TRBJ1-2 | TRBV7-2 | CASNRQGEGGYTF
TRBJ2-3 | TRBV5-1 | CASRLAGGRIDTQYF
TRBJ1-2 | TRBV7-2 | CASSLELGRIYGYTF
TRBJ2-1 | TRBV27 | CASSDYNEQFF
TRBJ2-3 | TRBV5-1 | CASSFPGTDTQYF
TRBJ1-2 | TRBV5-1 | CASSPEARYGYTF
TRBJ2-1 | TRBV5-4 | CASSLGLAGDAEQFF
TRBJ2-7 | TRBV21-1 | CASSKDHSYEQYF
TRBJ2-7 | TRBV5-4 | CASSQESALERSEQYF
TRBJ1-2 | TRBV19 | CASSITGTGSYGYTF
TRBJ2-3 | TRBV6-5 | CASKLGQGSGDTQYF
TRBJ1-5 | TRBV6-5 | CASSRHGEGNQPQHF
TRBJ2-1 | TRBV12-2 | CASRPENNHTIQFF
TRBJ2-7 | TRBV4-1 | CASSQSRDVSYEQYF
TRBJ1-1 | TRBV5-1 | CASSLDAGGTEAFF
TRBJ2-5 | TRBV29-1 | CSVVISGQETQYF
TRBJ1-1 | TRBV6-5 | CASSPTGQGHTEAFF
TRBJ2-7 | TRBV28 | CASTVGQGNGYEQYF
TRBJ1-1 | TRBV7-8 | CASTQREDTTEAFF
TRBJ2-7 | TRBV6-1 | CASSRTGYEQYF
TRBJ2-3 | TRBV6-1 | CASRRGVEGDTQYF
TRBJ2-5 | TRBV11-2 | CASSLDTTGTETQYF
TRBJ1-6 | TRBV6-6 | CASSPGRANSPLHF
TRBJ2-2 | TRBV29-1 | CSVASAGAGELFF